This passage covers 20 T cell receptor beta chains from one sample sequenced in a study of T cells in tumors after PD-1 blockade. Profiled with immunoSEQ multiplex PCR; TCRdb holds only in-frame clones, not every one. The table records 20,000 to 25,000 clones, over 75% of them present only once. The sample consisted of PBMCs, taken before anti-PD-1 treatment. The source is a human donor with basal cell carcinoma.

This clone was detected a few times. The chain recombines TRBV2 with TRBJ2-1; 7 bases agree with TRBD2. The germline V gene has CDR1 SNHLY and CDR2 FYNNEI. V trimming: 8 bases; J trimming: 0 bases; junction bases outside the gene matches: 19. The CDR3 consists of 19 residues. Written as DNA, the CDR3 is TGTGCCAGCTGTTATGGGTGGGGGGGGGAGGGGAGCTCCTACAATGAGCAGTTCTTC. This gives the protein CASCYGWGGEGSSYNEQFF.

This chain links TRBV18 with TRBJ2-7, with TRBD1 identical over 8 bases. Germline CDR1 KGHSH, CDR2 LQKENI. The CDR3 is 15 residues long. J was trimmed by 1 base and V by 5 bases; bases with no gene match: 7. CDR3 loop: CASSFGQGLSYEQYF. CDR3 nucleotide sequence: TGTGCCAGCTCATTCGGACAGGGTCTATCCTACGAGCAGTACTTC.

The chain links TRBV19 to TRBJ2-1, with 8 bases fitting TRBD2. Germline V gene lookup returns CDR1 LNHDA and CDR2 SQIVND (reference sequence). Unmatched junction bases numbered 11, after V lost 8 bases and J lost 11 bases. This CDR3 is 13 amino acids long. The CDR3 reads CASGAGDGIKQFF. The CDR3 coding sequence is TGTGCCAGTGGAGCGGGGGACGGGATTAAGCAGTTCTTC.

V and J are TRBV6-6 and TRBJ1-1, with 11 bases that match TRBD1. Germline values: CDR1 MNHNY, CDR2 SVGAGI (reference sequence). The CDR3 runs 14 residues. The V and J ends lost 6 bases and 8 bases, in that order; junction bases with no gene match: 8. Written as DNA, the CDR3 is TGTGCCAGCAGAACAGGACAGGGGGCTTCGGAAGCTTTCTTT. Translation gives CASRTGQGASEAFF.

The rearrangement joins TRBV2 to TRBJ2-7; 7 bases match TRBD1. J lost 0 bases, V lost 6 bases, and 2 bases had no gene match. The CDR3 has 13 amino acids. The germline V gene encodes CDR1 SNHLY and CDR2 FYNNEI. CDR3 sequence: CASRDRASYEQYF. The CDR3 region has the DNA TGTGCCAGCAGAGACAGGGCCTCCTACGAGCAGTACTTC.

The rearrangement uses TRBV2 and TRBJ1-4, with a tentative D call TRBD1 (6 bases). V was cut by 7 bases and J by 7 bases, with 19 bases left in between. Germline values: CDR1 SNHLY, CDR2 FYNNEI. This CDR3 comprises 15 residues. The CDR3 spells CASNGITGLGEKLFF. The CDR3 DNA follows: TGTGCCAGCAACGGAATTACAGGGCTTGGTGAAAAACTGTTTTTT.

This clone is labeled medium-sized. The chain joins TRBV7-9 to TRBJ2-1, with D tentatively TRBD2 (6 bases). CDR3 length equals 12 residues. Per germline, CDR1 SEHNR and CDR2 FQNEAQ (reference sequence). Deletions cut 5 bases from V and 6 bases from J, with 8 bases between. This CDR3 reads CASSRDFNEQFF. The CDR3, as DNA: TGTGCCAGCAGCAGGGACTTCAATGAGCAGTTCTTC.

By share, this clone ranks as large. The chain links TRBV24-1 to TRBJ2-2; D could derive from TRBD1 or TRBD2 (5 bases each). Germline values: CDR1 KGHDR, CDR2 SFDVKD. This CDR3 has 14 amino acids. The V gene lost 5 bases and the J gene lost 6 bases, with 12 bases spanning the gap. The CDR3 DNA sequence: TGTGCCACCAGTGCTAGGGACGGCTCCGGGGAGCTGTTTTTT. It codes for CATSARDGSGELFF.

The J gene is TRBJ1-2, the V gene TRBV6-5, with D unclear. Germline CDR1 reads MNHEY; CDR2 reads SVGAGI. CDR3 size: 15 residues. Trimming took 7 bases from V and 9 from J, leaving 24 bases between them. CDR3 DNA sequence: TGTGCCAGCACCTCCCCCGGTGGCAGGTACTGGAGCTACACCTTC. This encodes CASTSPGGRYWSYTF.

The V call is TRBV2, the J call TRBJ2-1; TRBD2 matches at 8 bases. Per germline, CDR1 SNHLY and CDR2 FYNNEI. The CDR3 runs to 19 residues. CDR3 DNA sequence: TGTCCCCCCCGTGACGGGGGGGCGCGGGCGGGGAGCTCCTACAATGAGCAGTTCTTC. As protein: CPPRDGGARAGSSYNEQFF.

The gene calls are TRBV15 and TRBJ1-2; 9 nucleotides match TRBD1. The germline gives CDR1 LNHNV, CDR2 YYDKDF (reference sequence). J lost 3 bases, V lost 4 bases, and 9 bases had no gene match. The CDR3 totals 16 residues. The CDR3 coding sequence is TGTGCCACCAGCACAAACACACAGGGGGCCGACTATGGCTACACCTTC. Protein: CATSTNTQGADYGYTF.

The J gene is TRBJ2-7, the V gene TRBV9, with 7 bases aligning to TRBD2. CDR1 and CDR2 from the germline V gene are SGDLS and YYNGEE. The CDR3 is made up of 17 amino acids. V gave up 4 bases and J gave up 5 bases; unmatched junction bases: 18. CDR3 region: CASSPAGFGGTGDEQYF. CDR3 nucleotides: TGTGCCAGCAGCCCAGCGGGGTTTGGGGGTACCGGTGACGAGCAGTACTTC. The full variable domain, rest sourced from reference TRBV9 and TRBJ2-7, is DSGVTQTPKHLITATGQRVTLRCSPRSGDLSVYWYQQSLDQGLQFLIQYYNGEERAKGNILERFSAQQFPDLHSELNLSSLELGDSALYFCASSPAGFGGTGDEQYFGPGTRLTVT.

The J gene is TRBJ2-1, the V gene TRBV6-4; D is ambiguous. Germline-derived CDR1 and CDR2 are MRHNA and SNTAGT. V lost 4 bases to trimming and J lost 9 bases, with 16 bases between them. CDR3 length: 14 residues. The CDR3 DNA sequence: TGTGCCAGCAGTGTAGTGGCCTGGAACGGTGAGCAGTTCTTC. Translated, it gives CASSVVAWNGEQFF.

This clone appeared a single time. The gene calls are TRBV4-1 and TRBJ1-5, with a weak D call TRBD1 (6 bases). The V end lost 0 bases, the J end lost 6 bases, and 9 bases lay between the germline ends. Germline loops: CDR1 MGHRA, CDR2 YSYEKL. The CDR3 contains 14 residues. CDR3 nucleotides: TGCGCCAGCAGCCAAGAGGGGGCCAGTCAGCCCCAGCATTTT. This encodes CASSQEGASQPQHF.

The rearrangement links TRBV29-1 to TRBJ2-5; TRBD1 matches 9 bases. The V gene's germline CDR1 is SQVTM and CDR2 ANQGSEA. The CDR3 length is 12 residues. Losses at the gene ends were 7 bases for V and 4 bases for J; bases not matched to a gene: 4. CDR3 protein: CSGDRGGETQYF. The CDR3 coding sequence is TGCAGCGGCGACAGGGGGGGAGAGACCCAGTACTTC.

This chain joins TRBV24-1 and TRBJ1-2; D is uncertain. The CDR3 has 11 amino acids. Germline CDR1 and CDR2: KGHDR and SFDVKD. V dropped 3 bases and J dropped 6 bases, with 4 bases sitting between them. The CDR3 spells CATSDGNGYTF. DNA for the CDR3: TGTGCCACCAGTGATGGCAATGGCTACACCTTC.

This chain uses TRBV5-5 with TRBJ2-2, with 8 bases lining up with TRBD2. V lost 3 bases and J lost 5; bases outside the gene matches: 9. Germline V gene lookup returns CDR1 SGHKS and CDR2 YYEKEE (reference sequence). This CDR3 contains 16 residues. CDR3 sequence reads: CASSYGSGSRTGELFF. CDR3 bases: TGTGCCAGCAGCTATGGAAGCGGGAGTCGTACCGGGGAGCTGTTTTTT. Looking up the rest from reference TRBV5-5 and TRBJ2-2 gives the full variable domain: DAGVTQSPTHLIKTRGQQVTLRCSPISGHKSVSWYQQVLGQGPQFIFQYYEKEERGRGNFPDRFSARQFPNYSSELNVNALLLGDSALYLCASSYGSGSRTGELFFGEGSRLTVL.

In its sample, this clone was seen once. Other DNA sequences in the same sample also yield this CDR3. V is TRBV2 and J is TRBJ2-1; 8 positions match TRBD2. Germline-derived CDR1 and CDR2 are SNHLY and FYNNEI. The CDR3 loop spans 19 amino acids. CDR3 DNA: TGTCCCTGCTGTTACGGGGGGGCGGGGGAGGGGAGCTCCTACAATGAGCAGTTCTTC. Protein: CPCCYGGAGEGSSYNEQFF.

Only one count was recorded for this clone. This chain uses TRBV7-7 with TRBJ2-6; 7 bases line up with TRBD1. The CDR3 is made up of 16 amino acids. Per the germline V gene, CDR1 is SSHAT and CDR2 is FNYEAQ (reference sequence). With V trimmed by 11 bases and J by 1 base, 11 bases remained unmatched. The CDR3 loop reads CAVDRVEESGANVLTF. The DNA for the CDR3 is TGTGCCGTAGACAGGGTGGAGGAATCTGGGGCCAACGTCCTGACTTTC.

This chain links TRBV27 with TRBJ2-7, with D perhaps TRBD1 or TRBD2 (6 bases each). The V and J ends lost 10 bases and 1 base respectively, with 14 bases between them. The CDR3 is 13 amino acids. CDR1 MNHEY and CDR2 SMNVEV come from the germline V gene (reference sequence). This chain's CDR3 is CATRDMVSYEQYF. CDR3 sequence (DNA): TGTGCCACGCGGGACATGGTTTCCTACGAGCAGTACTTC.